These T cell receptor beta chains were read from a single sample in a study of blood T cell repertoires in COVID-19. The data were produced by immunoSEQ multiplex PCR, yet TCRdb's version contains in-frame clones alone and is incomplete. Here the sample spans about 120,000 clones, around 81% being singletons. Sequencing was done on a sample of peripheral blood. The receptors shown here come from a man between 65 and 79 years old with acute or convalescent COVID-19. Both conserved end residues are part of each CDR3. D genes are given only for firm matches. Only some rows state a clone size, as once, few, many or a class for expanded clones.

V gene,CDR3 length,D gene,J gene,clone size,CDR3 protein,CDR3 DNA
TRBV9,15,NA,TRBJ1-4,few,CASSVVGGTNEKLFF,TGTGCCAGCAGCGTAGTGGGGGGAACTAATGAAAAACTGTTTTTT
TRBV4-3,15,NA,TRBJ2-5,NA,CASSQEWAVQETQYF,TGCGCCAGCAGCCAAGAATGGGCAGTCCAAGAGACCCAGTACTTC
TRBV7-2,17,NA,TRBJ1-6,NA,CASSLGGGGFDHSPLHF,TGTGCCAGCAGCTTAGGGGGAGGGGGATTCGATCATTCACCCCTCCACTTT
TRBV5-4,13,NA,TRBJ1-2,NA,CASSLEISGGYTF,TGTGCCAGCAGCTTGGAAATTTCGGGAGGCTACACCTTC
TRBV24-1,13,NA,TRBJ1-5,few,CATVQVQGQPQHF,TGTGCCACCGTCCAGGTTCAGGGTCAGCCCCAGCATTTT
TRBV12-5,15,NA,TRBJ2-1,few,CASGLQVGLGNEQFF,TGTGCTAGTGGTTTACAGGTCGGGTTGGGGAATGAGCAGTTCTTC
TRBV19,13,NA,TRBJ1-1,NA,CASSSQGNTEAFF,TGTGCCAGTAGTTCTCAGGGAAACACTGAAGCTTTCTTT
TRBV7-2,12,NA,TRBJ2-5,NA,CASSQGGETQYF,TGTGCCAGCAGCCAAGGGGGAGAGACCCAGTACTTC
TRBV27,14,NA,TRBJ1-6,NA,CASRAGSYNSPLHF,TGTGCCAGCAGGGCGGGATCCTATAATTCACCCCTCCACTTT
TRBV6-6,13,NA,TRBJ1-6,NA,CASSYSGGEPLHF,TGTGCCAGCAGTTACTCGGGGGGAGAACCCCTCCACTTT